This T cell receptor (beta chain) was found in a study of blood T cell repertoires in COVID-19. Study at large: Italy, Spain and the United States were the sources of the convalescent and acute COVID-19 samples. T cells, B-cell-depleted T cells, or PBMCs supplied cDNA or gDNA.

Followed over time, Seattle patients had been enrolled while infection was active. The ends were cut back, 4 bases at V and 4 bases at J, with 13 bases in the middle. This CDR3 comprises 15 residues. The germline CDR1 and CDR2 sequences are KGHSH and LQKENI. Authors' processing steps: The assay estimated nucleated cells by amplifying reference gene primers. The assay was immunoSEQ multiplex PCR, and TCRdb's table has in-frame clones only and misses some. V and J calls and clone size come straight from that table; D and trimming were deduced from the DNA. The table shows over 100,000 clones, with about 89% occurring only once.

The rearrangement joins TRBV18 to TRBJ1-4; no definite D call. This receptor was identified in a man in his 60s with COVID-19, enrolled during active disease. Input material: peripheral blood. CDR3 protein: CASSRASGINEKLFF. The CDR3 nucleotides read TGTGCCAGCTCACGTGCGTCGGGGATTAATGAAAAACTGTTTTTT.